The sequence of this T cell receptor beta chain was determined in a study of T cells in Graves' hyperthyroidism and ophthalmopathy. RNA transcripts were the template for amplifying TCR beta CDR3 regions. TCR CDR3 underwent first-round RT-PCR with the HTBI primer set. In TCRdb, the multiplex PCR reads were re-called with MiXCR into one record per CDR3 protein. The table records about 700,000 distinct CDR3 sequences, about 15% of them present only once. J lost 0 bases, V lost 4 bases, and 9 bases had no gene match. The CDR3 has 17 amino acids. Germline CDR1 and CDR2: MGHDK and SYGVNS. The chain has TRBV25-1 and TRBJ1-1, with 9 positions matching TRBD1. This TCR was sampled from a young woman with Graves' hyperthyroidism. The sequenced material came from blood. Here the CDR3 DNA reads TGTGCCAGCAGTGCCGTCACCGGGACAGGGCTGAACACTGAAGCTTTCTTT. It is translated as CASSAVTGTGLNTEAFF.